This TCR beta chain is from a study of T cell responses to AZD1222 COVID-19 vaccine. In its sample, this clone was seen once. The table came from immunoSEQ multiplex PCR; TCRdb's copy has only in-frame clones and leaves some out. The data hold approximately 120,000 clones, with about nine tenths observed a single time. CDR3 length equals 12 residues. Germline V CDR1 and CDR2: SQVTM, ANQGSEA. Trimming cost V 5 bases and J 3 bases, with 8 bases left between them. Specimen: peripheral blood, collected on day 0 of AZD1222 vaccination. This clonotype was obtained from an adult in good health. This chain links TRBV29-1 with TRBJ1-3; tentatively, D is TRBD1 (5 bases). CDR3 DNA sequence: TGCAGCGTTCCAGGGAGTGGAAACACCATATATTTT. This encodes CSVPGSGNTIYF.